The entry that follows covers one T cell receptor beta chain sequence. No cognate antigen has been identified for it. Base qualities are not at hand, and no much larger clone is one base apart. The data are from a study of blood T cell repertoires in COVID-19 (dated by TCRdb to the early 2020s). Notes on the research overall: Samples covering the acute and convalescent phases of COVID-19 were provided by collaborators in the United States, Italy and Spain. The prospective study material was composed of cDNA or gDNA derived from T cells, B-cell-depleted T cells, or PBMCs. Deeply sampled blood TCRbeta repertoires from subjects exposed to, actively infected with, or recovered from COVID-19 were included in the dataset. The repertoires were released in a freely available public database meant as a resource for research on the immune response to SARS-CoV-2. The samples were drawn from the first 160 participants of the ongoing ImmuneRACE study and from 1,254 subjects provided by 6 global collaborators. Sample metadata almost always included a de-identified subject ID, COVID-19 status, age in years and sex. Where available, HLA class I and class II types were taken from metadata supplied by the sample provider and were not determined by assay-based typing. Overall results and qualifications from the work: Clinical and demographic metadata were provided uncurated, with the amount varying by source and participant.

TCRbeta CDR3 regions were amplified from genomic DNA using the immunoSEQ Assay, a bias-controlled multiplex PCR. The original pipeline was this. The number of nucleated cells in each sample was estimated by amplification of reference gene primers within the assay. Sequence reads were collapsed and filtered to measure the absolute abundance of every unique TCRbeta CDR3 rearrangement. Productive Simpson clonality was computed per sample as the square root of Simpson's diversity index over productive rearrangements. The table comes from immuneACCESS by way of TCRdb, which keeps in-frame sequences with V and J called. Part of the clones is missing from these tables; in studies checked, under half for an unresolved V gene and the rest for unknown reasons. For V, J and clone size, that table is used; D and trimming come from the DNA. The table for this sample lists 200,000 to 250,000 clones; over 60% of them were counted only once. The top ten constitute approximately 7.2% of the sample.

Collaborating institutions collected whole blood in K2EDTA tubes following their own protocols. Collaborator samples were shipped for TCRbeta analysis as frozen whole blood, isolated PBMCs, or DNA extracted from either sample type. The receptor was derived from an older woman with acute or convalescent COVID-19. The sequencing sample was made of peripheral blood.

The CDR3 sequence is CAIGPLPGLDIAEQYV. The DNA reads TGTGCCATCGGTCCTCTACCGGGACTAGATATTGCCGAGCAGTACGTC. The V and J segments used are TRBV11-3 and TRBJ2-7, with TRBD2 matching 8 junction bases. Trimmed from V: 10 bases; trimmed from J: 6 bases; junction bases lacking a gene match: 20. From the cysteine through the valine, the CDR3 covers 16 amino acids. Of the read, only the CDR3 DNA is kept; its 48 bases are in frame from base 1. The germline V gene provides CDR1 SGHNT and CDR2 YENEEA.